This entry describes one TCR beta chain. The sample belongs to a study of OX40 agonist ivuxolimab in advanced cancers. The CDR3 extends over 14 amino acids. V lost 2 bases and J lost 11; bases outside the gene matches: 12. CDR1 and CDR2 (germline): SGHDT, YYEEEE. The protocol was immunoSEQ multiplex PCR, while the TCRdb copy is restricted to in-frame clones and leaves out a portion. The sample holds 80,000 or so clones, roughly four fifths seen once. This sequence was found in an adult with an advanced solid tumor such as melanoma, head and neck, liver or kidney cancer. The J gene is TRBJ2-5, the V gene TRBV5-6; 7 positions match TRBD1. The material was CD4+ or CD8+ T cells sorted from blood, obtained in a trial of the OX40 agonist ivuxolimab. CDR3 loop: CASSFWQGVGEQYF. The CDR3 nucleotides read TGTGCCAGCAGCTTCTGGCAGGGGGTAGGGGAGCAGTACTTC.